This T cell receptor beta chain was captured by sequencing in a study of control samples from healthy donors and cancer patients (dated by TCRdb to about 2020). This clone has more than one count but fewer than ten. Its specific antigen is unknown. Base qualities are not provided; no much larger clone lies one nucleotide away. The CDR3 contains 12 residues, cysteine and phenylalanine counted. Just the 36-base CDR3 DNA is kept, in frame starting at base 1. The germline V gene yields ENHRY for CDR1 and SYGVKD for CDR2. V drops 0 bases and J drops 6 bases, leaving 5 bases in between. The protocol used for the library was the immunoSEQ multiplex PCR assay. TCRdb provides this immuneACCESS table in a form limited to in-frame rearrangements. Some clones are lacking; in checked studies, under half of them reflect an unresolved V gene, and why the rest are absent is not known. Across this sample there are 60,000 to 70,000 clones, with approximately 88% seen only once. The ten largest clones take up 2.5% to 3.5% of the sample.

The sequence was obtained from a woman aged 45-65 years with lung cancer. This chain joins TRBV10-3 to TRBJ1-2, with no reliable assignment of the D segment. Sequenced input: PBMCs. The nucleotide sequence is TGTGCCATCAGTGAGTCGAACAATGGCTACACCTTC. It is translated as CAISESNNGYTF.